The clone carrying this T cell receptor beta chain was recorded a few times. Its antigen is undetermined. This sample was taken from a study of cytomegalovirus exposure and HLA in healthy donors. A multiplex PCR was run with 60 Vbeta primers and 13 Jbeta primers. The method was immunoSEQ multiplex PCR; TCRdb's version includes in-frame clones alone and lacks a portion of them. The sample shows some 150,000 clones, around 75% of them seen only once. General study results and limits: Rare TCR sequences predominated, though certain public TCRs were found in many donors. In a later analysis, HLA-associated TCR beta chains were more clonally expanded than equally common others.

This clonotype was obtained from a woman in her twenties or thirties in good health and CMV-seronegative. Input material: PBMCs.

CDR3 loop: CASSFAGTPYYEQYF. The CDR3 DNA is TGTGCCAGCAGTTTCGCCGGGACTCCTTACTACGAGCAGTACTTC. The V gene is TRBV5-5, the J gene TRBJ2-7; a possible D gene is TRBD2 (6 bases). With 5 bases removed from V and 3 bases from J, the gap between germline ends came to 18 bases. Germline assignment: CDR1 SGHKS and CDR2 YYEKEE (reference sequence). This CDR3 is 15 amino acids long.